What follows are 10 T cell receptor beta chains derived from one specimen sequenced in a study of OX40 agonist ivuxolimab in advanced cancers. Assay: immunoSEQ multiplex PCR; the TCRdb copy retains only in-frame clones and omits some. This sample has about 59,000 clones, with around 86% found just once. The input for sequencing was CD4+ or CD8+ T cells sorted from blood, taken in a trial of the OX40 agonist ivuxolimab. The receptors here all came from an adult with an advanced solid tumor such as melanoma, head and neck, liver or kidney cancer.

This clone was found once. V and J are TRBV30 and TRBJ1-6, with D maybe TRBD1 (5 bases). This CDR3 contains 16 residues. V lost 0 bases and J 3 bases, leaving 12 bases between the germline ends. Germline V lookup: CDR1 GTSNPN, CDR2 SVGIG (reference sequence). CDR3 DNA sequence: TGTGCCTGGAGTGTACGGCAGGGTAGCTATAATTCACCCCTCCACTTT. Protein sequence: CAWSVRQGSYNSPLHF.

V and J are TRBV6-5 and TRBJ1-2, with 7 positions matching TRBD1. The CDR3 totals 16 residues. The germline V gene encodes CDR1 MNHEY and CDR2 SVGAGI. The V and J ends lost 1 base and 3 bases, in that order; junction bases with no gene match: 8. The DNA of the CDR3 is TGTGCCAGCAGTTACTACCCCCCCCAGGGGGACTATGGCTACACCTTC. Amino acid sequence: CASSYYPPQGDYGYTF.

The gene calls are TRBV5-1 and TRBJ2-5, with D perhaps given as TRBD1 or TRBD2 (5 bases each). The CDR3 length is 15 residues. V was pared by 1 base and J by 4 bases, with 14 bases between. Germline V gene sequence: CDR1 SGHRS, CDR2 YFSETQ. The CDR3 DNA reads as TGCGCCAGCAGCTTGATGAGGGGAGTGGGAGAGACCCAGTACTTC. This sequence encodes CASSLMRGVGETQYF.

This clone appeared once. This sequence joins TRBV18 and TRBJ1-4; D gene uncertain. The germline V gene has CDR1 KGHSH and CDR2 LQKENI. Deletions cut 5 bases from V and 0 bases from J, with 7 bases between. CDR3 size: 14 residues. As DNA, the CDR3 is TGTGCCAGCTCATCTATGTCAACTAATGAAAAACTGTTTTTT. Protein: CASSSMSTNEKLFF. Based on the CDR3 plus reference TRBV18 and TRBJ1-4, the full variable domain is NAGVMQNPRHLVRRRGQEARLRCSPMKGHSHVYWYRQLPEEGLKFMVYLQKENIIDESGMPKERFSAEFPKEGPSILRIQQVVRGDSAAYFCASSSMSTNEKLFFGSGTQLSVL.

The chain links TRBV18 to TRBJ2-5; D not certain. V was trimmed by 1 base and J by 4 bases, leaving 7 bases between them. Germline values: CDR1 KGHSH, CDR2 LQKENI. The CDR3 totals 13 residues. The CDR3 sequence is CASSPRNGETQYF. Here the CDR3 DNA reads TGTGCCAGCTCACCACGGAATGGAGAGACCCAGTACTTC.

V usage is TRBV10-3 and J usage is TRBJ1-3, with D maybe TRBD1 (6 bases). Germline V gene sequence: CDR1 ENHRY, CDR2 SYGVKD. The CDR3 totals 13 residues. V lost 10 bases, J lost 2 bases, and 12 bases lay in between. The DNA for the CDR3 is TGTGCCACCGAGGGGGGACCTGGAAACACCATATATTTT. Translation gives CATEGGPGNTIYF.

The CDR3 spells CASSQAGGLGTGELFF. The DNA of the CDR3 is TGTGCCAGCAGTCAAGCGGGAGGGTTAGGCACCGGGGAGCTGTTTTTT. The chain recombines TRBV27 with TRBJ2-2; 10 positions match TRBD2. After removal of 5 bases from V and 4 bases from J, the junction contained 7 bases not matched to a gene. The CDR3 runs to 16 residues. Germline CDR1 and CDR2: MNHEY and SMNVEV (reference sequence).

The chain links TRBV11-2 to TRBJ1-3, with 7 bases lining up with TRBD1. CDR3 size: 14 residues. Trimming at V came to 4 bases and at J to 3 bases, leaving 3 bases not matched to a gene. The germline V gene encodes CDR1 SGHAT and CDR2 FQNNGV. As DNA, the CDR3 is TGTGCCAGCAGCTCAAACAGGGGTGGAAACACCATATATTTT. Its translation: CASSSNRGGNTIYF.

Here the CDR3 DNA reads TGTGCCATCAGTGAGTCGGGTCAGCCAGGCACCTTC. It codes for CAISESGQPGTF. This rearrangement joins TRBV10-3 to TRBJ1-2, with no clear D. The germline V and J ends were trimmed by 0 bases and 13 bases, with 12 bases remaining between them. Germline loops: CDR1 ENHRY, CDR2 SYGVKD. The CDR3 consists of 12 residues.

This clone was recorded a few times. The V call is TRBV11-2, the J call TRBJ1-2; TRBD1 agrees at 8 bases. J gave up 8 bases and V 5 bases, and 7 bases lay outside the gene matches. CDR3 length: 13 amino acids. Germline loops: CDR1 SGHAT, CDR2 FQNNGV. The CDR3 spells CASSPRTGIGYTF. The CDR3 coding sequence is TGTGCCAGCAGCCCCAGGACAGGGATCGGCTACACCTTC.